A single sample gave rise to the 32 T cell receptor beta chains below, sequenced in a study of regulatory T cells in long-lasting Graves disease. Time point in this sample: newly diagnosed GD, antithyroid drugs for less than 3 months. PBMC-derived RNA was used for the TCR library. Arm-PCR of CDR3 regions and iRepertoire HTBI primers were used to build TCR beta libraries. TCRdb processed the multiplex PCR reads anew with MiXCR; each CDR3 protein has one entry. The table has 400,000 to 450,000 distinct CDR3 sequences, 16% seen once. The same data also contributed to another study, on T cells in Graves' hyperthyroidism and ophthalmopathy.

The sequenced sample was peripheral blood mononuclear cells (PBMCs), obtained at new diagnosis, from a patient treated with antithyroid drugs. These receptors were collected from a woman in her 30s with Graves disease.

The chain recombines TRBV18 with TRBJ2-7, with 8 bases lining up with TRBD1. Germline V gene sequence: CDR1 KGHSH, CDR2 LQKENI. The CDR3 consists of 16 residues. The ends lost 3 bases at V and 0 bases at J; junction bases unmatched: 7. CDR3 sequence: CASSPPAGTGSYEQYF. The CDR3 DNA sequence: TGTGCCAGCTCACCGCCGGCGGGGACAGGCTCCTACGAGCAGTACTTC. The full variable domain, rest sourced from reference TRBV18 and TRBJ2-7, is NAGVMQNPRHLVRRRGQEARLRCSPMKGHSHVYWYRQLPEEGLKFMVYLQKENIIDESGMPKERFSAEFPKEGPSILRIQQVVRGDSAAYFCASSPPAGTGSYEQYFGPGTRLTVT.

This clonotype was seen ten or more times. The chain recombines TRBV5-1 with TRBJ2-7; 8 bases map to TRBD1. This CDR3 contains 16 residues. The J segment lost 4 bases and the V segment lost 3 bases, leaving 12 bases of the junction unmatched. Germline V lookup: CDR1 SGHRS, CDR2 YFSETQ. The CDR3 DNA sequence: TGCGCCAGCAGCTGGAGGGACAGGCTGGGCGGATACGAGCAGTACTTC. Translated: CASSWRDRLGGYEQYF.

This clonotype was seen at least ten times. The chain carries TRBV11-2 and TRBJ2-7; TRBD2 is a possible D gene (6 bases). Trimming cost V 6 bases and J 2 bases, with 14 bases left between them. The CDR3 covers 14 residues. Germline V lookup: CDR1 SGHAT, CDR2 FQNNGV. The CDR3 sequence: CASSSIAVTYEQYF. CDR3 coding DNA: TGTGCCAGCAGTTCTATAGCGGTAACCTACGAGCAGTACTTC.

This clonotype was seen ten or more times. The rearrangement uses TRBV5-6 and TRBJ2-1; 11 nucleotides line up with TRBD2. This CDR3 comprises 15 residues. V shed 1 base, J shed 5 bases, and the junction held 2 bases outside the gene matches. Germline V gene lookup returns CDR1 SGHDT and CDR2 YYEEEE. The chain's CDR3 is CASSLLAGGHNEQFF. The CDR3 DNA reads TGTGCCAGCAGCTTGCTAGCGGGAGGTCACAATGAGCAGTTCTTC. Based on the CDR3 plus reference TRBV5-6 and TRBJ2-1, the full variable domain is DAGVTQSPTHLIKTRGQQVTLRCSPKSGHDTVSWYQQALGQGPQFIFQYYEEEERQRGNFPDRFSGHQFPNYSSELNVNALLLGDSALYLCASSLLAGGHNEQFFGPGTRLTVL.

This clonotype was seen more than once but under ten times. The chain links TRBV6-1 to TRBJ1-1, with D perhaps TRBD1 (6 bases). The CDR3 runs 13 residues. Germline V CDR1 and CDR2: MNHNS, SASEGT. Trimming cost V 7 bases and J 3 bases, with 12 bases left between them. CDR3 amino acids: CASTRDIYTEAFF. The CDR3 DNA sequence: TGTGCCAGCACGCGGGACATCTACACTGAAGCTTTCTTT.

This clonotype was counted between two and nine times. This sequence may be a read error, since a much larger clone differs from it by one base. The chain has TRBV20-1 and TRBJ1-1, with D uncertain. The CDR3 spans 16 residues. CDR1 is DFQATT, CDR2 SNEGSKA, per germline (reference sequence). CDR3 nucleotide sequence: TGCAGTGCTAGAGATCTATTTCAGACCATGAACGCTGAAGCTTTCTTT. The encoded protein is CSARDLFQTMNAEAFF.

There are many counts of this clonotype. Sequence at one end of the junction differs from germline and may be a read error. The J gene is TRBJ2-5, the V gene TRBV7-7; D could derive from TRBD1 or TRBD2 (5 bases each). The V gene's germline CDR1 is SSHAT and CDR2 FNYEAQ (reference sequence). The CDR3 has 17 residues. The CDR3 region is CASSFRPTYSGGETQYF. CDR3 coding DNA: TGTGCTAGCAGCTTCCGACCGACATATAGTGGGGGAGAGACCCAGTACTTC. The full variable domain, in which reference TRBV7-7 and TRBJ2-5 provide the parts outside the CDR3, is GAGVSQSPRYKVTKRGQDVTLRCDPISSHATLYWYQQALGQGPEFLTYFNYEAQPDKSGLPSDRFSAERPEGSISTLTIQRTEQRDSAMYRCASSFRPTYSGGETQYFGPGTRLLVL.

This clonotype was found many times. The CDR3: CSARDLAGQGLFNYGYTF. CDR3 nucleotides: TGCAGTGCTAGAGACCTAGCCGGACAGGGGTTATTTAACTATGGCTACACCTTC. The chain uses TRBV20-1 and TRBJ1-2; TRBD1 agrees at 9 bases. CDR1 DFQATT and CDR2 SNEGSKA come from the germline V gene (reference sequence). After removal of 0 bases from V and 1 base from J, the junction contained 12 bases not matched to a gene. CDR3 size: 18 residues.

V and J are TRBV28 and TRBJ2-1, with D perhaps matching TRBD2 (6 bases). V lost 6 bases to trimming and J lost 13 bases, with 16 bases between them. CDR1 and CDR2 from the germline V gene are MDHEN and SYDVKM. This CDR3 comprises 12 residues. The chain's CDR3 is CASRPGVADQFF. The CDR3 region has the DNA TGTGCCAGCAGGCCCGGGGTAGCGGACCAGTTCTTC.

This clonotype occurred many times. J is TRBJ2-5 and V is TRBV28; a weak D match, TRBD2 (5 bases). CDR1 and CDR2 (germline): MDHEN, SYDVKM. CDR3 length: 15 residues. The germline V and J ends were trimmed by 2 bases and 9 bases, with 19 bases remaining between them. The CDR3 is CASSLDRGEKGPQYF. For the CDR3, the DNA is TGTGCCAGCAGTTTAGACCGGGGAGAAAAAGGGCCCCAGTACTTC. Filled out from reference TRBV28 and TRBJ2-5, the complete variable domain reads DVKVTQSSRYLVKRTGEKVFLECVQDMDHENMFWYRQDPGLGLRLIYFSYDVKMKEKGDIPEGYSVSREKKERFSLILESASTNQTSMYLCASSLDRGEKGPQYFGPGTRLLVL.

The gene calls are TRBV29-1 and TRBJ2-1; perhaps TRBD1 as D (6 bases). Per the germline V gene, CDR1 is SQVTM and CDR2 is ANQGSEA. V was pared by 5 bases and J by 9 bases, with 17 bases between. CDR3 size: 13 residues. CDR3 sequence reads: CSVSEQQGSEQFF. CDR3 coding DNA: TGCAGCGTTTCGGAGCAACAGGGAAGTGAGCAGTTCTTC.

The chain carries TRBV7-9 and TRBJ1-5; 7 bases line up with TRBD1. CDR1 SEHNR and CDR2 FQNEAQ come from the germline V gene (reference sequence). The V and J ends lost 1 base and 0 bases, in that order; junction bases with no gene match: 6. The CDR3 length is 17 residues. The DNA for the CDR3 is TGTGCCAGCAGCTTAGGAGGGACAGCTTATAGCAATCAGCCCCAGCATTTT. The encoded protein is CASSLGGTAYSNQPQHF.

The chain carries TRBV6-2 or TRBV6-3 and TRBJ2-3; TRBD2 aligns across 10 bases. The CDR3 runs 14 residues. Looked up from germline, CDR1 is MNHEY and CDR2 is SVGEGT. V gave up 11 bases and J gave up 3 bases; unmatched junction bases: 8. The CDR3, as DNA: TGTGCCGCAACGGTTAGCGGGAGGACAGATACGCAGTATTTT. Protein sequence: CAATVSGRTDTQYF.

V and J are TRBV7-2 and TRBJ2-4, with 7 bases matching TRBD2. The CDR3 loop spans 14 amino acids. CDR1 is SGHTA, CDR2 FQGNSA, per germline. V was pared by 6 bases and J by 8 bases, with 10 bases of the junction left unmatched. CDR3 residues: CASSPWGGGDIQYF. The CDR3 DNA reads TGTGCCAGCAGTCCCTGGGGGGGGGGGGACATTCAGTACTTC.

This clonotype was counted at least ten times. The chain joins TRBV10-3 to TRBJ2-7; perhaps TRBD2 as D (6 bases). V dropped 4 bases and J dropped 2 bases, with 12 bases sitting between them. This CDR3 region has 14 residues. Germline CDR1 is ENHRY and CDR2 is SYGVKD. The DNA for the CDR3 is TGTGCCATCAGTGTCAGCGGGCCAGCCTACGAGCAGTACTTC. Translation: CAISVSGPAYEQYF.

This clonotype turned up a few times. CDR3 sequence (DNA): TGTGCCACCAGTGACTCCCGGGACAGGGGTGCCCAGCATTTT. Translation gives CATSDSRDRGAQHF. This chain uses TRBV24-1 with TRBJ1-5; 10 positions agree with TRBD1. The germline CDR1 and CDR2 sequences are KGHDR and SFDVKD. J lost 11 bases, V lost 4 bases, and 7 bases had no gene match. This CDR3 is built from 14 residues.

The V and J genes are TRBV2 and TRBJ1-5; no definite D call. The CDR3 covers 15 residues. CDR1 is SNHLY, CDR2 FYNNEI, per germline. V was trimmed by 7 bases and J by 7 bases, leaving 20 bases between them. As DNA, the CDR3 is TGTGCCAGCACTCCTGGGCTGGATCCAAGGCAGCCCCAGCATTTT. It yields the protein CASTPGLDPRQPQHF.

In its sample, this clonotype was seen many times. CDR3 sequence: CASSLNSGRNPQNIQYF. CDR3 nucleotides: TGTGCCAGCAGTTTAAATAGCGGGAGGAACCCCCAAAACATTCAGTACTTC. The chain couples TRBV12-3 or TRBV12-4 to TRBJ2-4, with 10 bases aligning to TRBD2. J gave up 5 bases and V 2 bases, and 9 bases lay outside the gene matches. This CDR3 contains 17 residues.

This clonotype was counted many times. This rearrangement joins TRBV27 to TRBJ2-1; 9 bases line up with TRBD2. After removal of 2 bases from V and 4 bases from J, the junction contained 6 bases not matched to a gene. Germline-derived CDR1 and CDR2 are MNHEY and SMNVEV (reference sequence). This CDR3 is 16 amino acids long. In DNA form, the CDR3 reads TGTGCCAGCAGTTTAGATCAACTAGCGGGTTACAATGAGCAGTTCTTC. It is translated as CASSLDQLAGYNEQFF.

This clonotype was detected only a few times. The chain joins TRBV15 to TRBJ2-1, with TRBD1 as a possible D gene (5 bases). V lost 0 bases, J lost 5 bases, and 8 bases lay in between. Germline CDR1 and CDR2: LNHNV and YYDKDF (reference sequence). The CDR3 consists of 14 residues. CDR3 protein: CATSRDLGHNEQFF. In DNA form, the CDR3 reads TGTGCCACCAGCAGAGATCTGGGGCACAATGAGCAGTTCTTC.

V usage is TRBV28 and J usage is TRBJ1-1; D possibly corresponds to TRBD1 (5 bases). In germline, CDR1 is MDHEN, CDR2 SYDVKM. This CDR3 region has 13 residues. The germline V and J ends were trimmed by 7 bases and 1 base, with 10 bases remaining between them. The CDR3 bases are TGTGCCAGCAAACGGGGCGAGAACACTGAAGCTTTCTTT. This sequence encodes CASKRGENTEAFF.

The DNA of the CDR3 is TGTGCCAGCAGCTCCAGTCGGACTAGCGGGACGTACAATGAGCAGTTCTTC. Translation: CASSSSRTSGTYNEQFF. The V call is TRBV13, the J call TRBJ2-1; 12 nucleotides match TRBD2. J was trimmed by 4 bases and V by 4 bases; bases with no gene match: 8. CDR3 length equals 17 residues. CDR1 is PRHDT and CDR2 is FYEKMQ in the germline V gene (reference sequence).

For this clonotype: A much bigger clone sits one base away, suggesting this may be a read error. V gene TRBV3-2 combines with J gene TRBJ2-1; the table's D call, TRBD2, has no DNA check behind it. TRBV3-2 counts as a pseudogene. The CDR3 extends over 14 amino acids. This chain's CDR3 is CASSPLAGNNEQFF. CDR3 DNA sequence: TGTGCCAGCAGCCCACTAGCGGGGAACAATGAGCAGTTCTTC.

The chain uses TRBV20-1 and TRBJ1-5; no firm D call. Germline V gives CDR1 DFQATT, CDR2 SNEGSKA (reference sequence). V dropped 0 bases and J dropped 2 bases, with 11 bases sitting between them. This CDR3 is 15 amino acids long. CDR3 loop: CSARDPGPRNQPQHF. The CDR3 coding sequence is TGCAGTGCTAGAGATCCTGGGCCGCGCAATCAGCCCCAGCATTTT.

There are many counts of this clonotype. The chain uses TRBV5-5 and TRBJ2-5; 7 bases are a match to TRBD2. The CDR3 extends over 16 amino acids. With 4 bases clipped from V and 1 base from J, the junction kept 10 bases outside the gene matches. The germline V gene encodes CDR1 SGHKS and CDR2 YYEKEE (reference sequence). In DNA form, the CDR3 reads TGTGCCAGCAGCCCCCCAGAGGTAGCGGGCCAAGAGACCCAGTACTTC. Amino acid sequence: CASSPPEVAGQETQYF.

This clonotype turned up a few times. This rearrangement joins TRBV5-6 to TRBJ2-1; 8 nucleotides agree with TRBD1. Germline V gene lookup returns CDR1 SGHDT and CDR2 YYEEEE. The V gene end was trimmed by 2 bases and the J gene end by 3 bases; junction bases not matched to a gene: 7. This CDR3 has 16 amino acids. The CDR3, as DNA: TGTGCCAGCAGCTTCCTAGGACAGGGCCTCTACAATGAGCAGTTCTTC. Translating it yields CASSFLGQGLYNEQFF. Based on the CDR3 plus reference TRBV5-6 and TRBJ2-1, the full variable domain is DAGVTQSPTHLIKTRGQQVTLRCSPKSGHDTVSWYQQALGQGPQFIFQYYEEEERQRGNFPDRFSGHQFPNYSSELNVNALLLGDSALYLCASSFLGQGLYNEQFFGPGTRLTVL.

The CDR3 nucleotides read TGCGCCACCCGGGGTGACAGTACCTACGAGCAGTACTTC. Amino acids: CATRGDSTYEQYF. The chain uses TRBV10-2 and TRBJ2-7, with D perhaps TRBD1 or TRBD2 (5 bases each). The CDR3 extends over 13 amino acids. From germline, CDR1 is WSHSY and CDR2 SAAADI. Trimming removed 10 bases from V and 2 bases from J, with 15 bases in between.

In this sample, this clonotype turned up many times. The chain couples TRBV2 to TRBJ1-2; unclear D gene. Germline CDR1 is SNHLY and CDR2 is FYNNEI. V was pared by 1 base and J by 8 bases, with 11 bases between. CDR3 length: 13 residues. CDR3 residues: CASSEVVGSGYTF. CDR3 in DNA: TGTGCCAGCAGTGAAGTGGTAGGCTCGGGCTACACCTTC.

This clonotype has a count of ten or more. The chain couples TRBV28 to TRBJ1-1; the D is unclear. The CDR3 runs 14 residues. Trimming took off 2 bases at V and 7 bases at J, with 14 bases between the two ends. CDR1 is MDHEN and CDR2 is SYDVKM in the germline V gene. The CDR3 nucleotides read TGTGCCAGCAGTTTAAGGACTTTCCCCCTTGAAGCTTTCTTT. This translates into CASSLRTFPLEAFF.

The V call is TRBV7-9, the J call TRBJ2-2; D may be TRBD1 or TRBD2 (5 bases each). Per germline, CDR1 SEHNR and CDR2 FQNEAQ (reference sequence). Trimming took off 10 bases at V and 0 bases at J, with 12 bases between the two ends. This CDR3 comprises 14 residues. In nucleotides, the CDR3 is TGTGCCATCCTCCAGGGACCGAACACCGGGGAGCTGTTTTTT. It codes for CAILQGPNTGELFF.

The V gene is TRBV5-1, the J gene TRBJ2-1; 8 bases are a match to TRBD2. Germline V lookup: CDR1 SGHRS, CDR2 YFSETQ. This CDR3 spans 14 amino acids. V lost 4 bases to trimming and J lost 9 bases; unmatched junction nucleotides: 9. The CDR3 spells CASSMTAGVGEQFF. The CDR3 bases are TGCGCCAGCAGCATGACAGCGGGAGTGGGTGAGCAGTTCTTC. Together with reference TRBV5-1 and TRBJ2-1, the CDR3 gives the full variable domain: KAGVTQTPRYLIKTRGQQVTLSCSPISGHRSVSWYQQTPGQGLQFLFEYFSETQRNKGNFPGRFSGRQFSNSRSEMNVSTLELGDSALYLCASSMTAGVGEQFFGPGTRLTVL.

This clonotype was seen many times. The rearrangement uses TRBV3-1 and TRBJ2-7; D gene ambiguous. Trimming took off 4 bases at V and 9 bases at J, with 16 bases between the two ends. Germline loops: CDR1 LGHDT, CDR2 YNNKEL (reference sequence). This CDR3 is built from 13 residues. DNA of the CDR3: TGTGCCAGCAGCCTCTTACCCAAGCAACGGCAGTACTTC. This encodes CASSLLPKQRQYF.